These T cell receptor beta chains were read from a single sample in a study of T cell responses to AZD1222 COVID-19 vaccine. Libraries were prepared by immunoSEQ multiplex PCR; TCRdb keeps only in-frame clonotypes and omits some of them. This table holds about 120,000 clones, approximately 90% found once. This specimen was peripheral blood, taken on day 0 of AZD1222 vaccination. The origin of the receptors is an adult in good health. Both conserved end residues are part of each CDR3. D genes are given only for firm matches. Only some rows state a clone size, as once, few, many or a class for expanded clones.

>TRBJ1-2|13|TRBV3-1/TRBV3-2|-|-
CASSPRGSYGYTF
TGTGCCAGCAGCCCCAGGGGTTCCTATGGCTACACCTTC
>TRBJ2-3|14|TRBV11-3|-|TRBD1
CASSSGQGADTQYF
TGTGCCAGCAGCTCGGGGCAGGGGGCAGATACGCAGTATTTT
>TRBJ2-3|15|TRBV6-5|-|TRBD2
CASTSPSGESDTQYF
TGTGCCAGCACCTCGCCTAGCGGAGAATCAGATACGCAGTATTTT
>TRBJ2-7|13|TRBV12-3/TRBV12-4|-|-
CASSGGGVNEQYF
TGTGCCAGCAGCGGAGGGGGTGTCAACGAGCAGTACTTC
>TRBJ1-1|14|TRBV7-9|-|-
CASSPQVPNAEAFF
TGTGCCAGCAGCCCCCAGGTTCCAAATGCTGAAGCTTTCTTT
>TRBJ1-1|14|TRBV12-5|-|-
CASGLPPTHTEAFF
TGTGCTAGTGGTTTGCCCCCAACGCACACTGAAGCTTTCTTT
>TRBJ2-5|15|TRBV6-5|-|-
CASSYSTARGETQYF
TGTGCCAGCAGTTACTCGACGGCTCGCGGTGAGACCCAGTACTTC
>TRBJ2-2|15|TRBV6-5|-|TRBD2
CASSLTSGRPGELFF
TGTGCCAGCAGCCTAACTAGCGGGAGACCCGGGGAGCTGTTTTTT
>TRBJ1-2|15|TRBV13|-|-
CASSSFRDIFYGYTF
TGTGCCAGCAGCTCCTTCCGGGACATCTTCTATGGCTACACCTTC
>TRBJ2-1|14|TRBV5-4|-|-
CASSSSSIYNEQFF
TGTGCCAGCAGCTCATCTAGTATCTACAATGAGCAGTTCTTC
>TRBJ1-3|14|TRBV5-1|-|-
CASSPDSSGNTIYF
TGCGCCAGCAGCCCGGACAGCTCTGGAAACACCATATATTTT
>TRBJ1-1|14|TRBV29-1|-|-
CSVVGDFMNTEAFF
TGCAGCGTTGTAGGGGACTTCATGAACACTGAAGCTTTCTTT
>TRBJ1-2|13|TRBV19|-|TRBD1
CASTPTGGYGYTF
TGTGCCAGTACCCCGACAGGGGGCTATGGCTACACCTTC
>TRBJ1-1|13|TRBV19|-|-
CASSWTSDTEAFF
TGTGCCAGTAGTTGGACATCAGACACTGAAGCTTTCTTT
>TRBJ1-2|14|TRBV3-1/TRBV3-2|-|-
CASSHGRVNYGYTF
TGTGCCAGCAGCCACGGGAGGGTCAACTATGGCTACACCTTC
>TRBJ2-5|15|TRBV2|-|TRBD2
CASRRASGGAETQYF
TGTGCCAGCAGAAGGGCTAGCGGGGGGGCCGAGACCCAGTACTTC
>TRBJ2-7|15|TRBV6-5|-|TRBD2
CASNPIAGGPYEQYF
TGTGCCAGCAACCCAATAGCGGGGGGCCCCTACGAGCAGTACTTC
>TRBJ2-1|18|TRBV10-1|once|TRBD2
CARTWTDVQAGSHNEQFF
TGCGCCAGGACTTGGACTGATGTACAAGCGGGATCCCACAATGAGCAGTTCTTC
>TRBJ2-5|16|TRBV6-5|-|TRBD2
CASSYSPSGGEETQYF
TGTGCCAGCAGTTACTCGCCTAGCGGGGGGGAAGAGACCCAGTACTTC
>TRBJ1-2|13|TRBV30|-|TRBD1
CAWGTAHNYGYTF
TGTGCCTGGGGGACAGCCCACAACTATGGCTACACCTTC
>TRBJ2-2|16|TRBV24-1|once|TRBD1
CATSDSRQGFTGELFF
TGTGCCACCAGTGATTCGCGACAGGGGTTCACCGGGGAGCTGTTTTTT
>TRBJ2-7|14|TRBV13|once|-
CASSLGVLSYEQYF
TGTGCCAGCAGCCTAGGGGTTCTCTCCTACGAGCAGTACTTC
>TRBJ1-1|16|TRBV5-1|-|-
CASSLLQGGSVKEAFF
TGCGCCAGCAGCTTATTACAGGGTGGGTCCGTTAAAGAAGCTTTCTTT
>TRBJ2-1|11|TRBV7-9|-|-
CASSLLADEFF
TGTGCCAGCAGCTTATTGGCAGATGAGTTCTTC
>TRBJ2-3|16|TRBV5-1|-|TRBD2
CASSSGLAGKTDTQYF
TGCGCCAGCAGCTCGGGACTAGCGGGAAAGACAGATACGCAGTATTTT
>TRBJ1-4|12|TRBV18|-|-
CASSPVGEKLFF
TGTGCCAGCTCCCCCGTTGGTGAAAAACTGTTTTTT
>TRBJ2-5|12|TRBV10-3|-|-
CAISRVGETQYF
TGTGCCATCAGTCGAGTCGGAGAGACCCAGTACTTC
>TRBJ1-6|13|TRBV2|-|TRBD1
CASTLQGASPLHF
TGTGCCAGCACTTTACAGGGGGCATCACCCCTCCACTTT
>TRBJ2-7|12|TRBV2|once|-
CASNPETYEQYF
TGTGCCAGCAACCCGGAAACCTACGAGCAGTACTTC
>TRBJ2-7|15|TRBV28|-|-
CASSLIGGRSFEQYF
TGTGCCAGCAGTTTAATTGGGGGGCGTTCTTTCGAGCAGTACTTC
>TRBJ2-7|15|TRBV19|-|TRBD1
CASSPWTGLTYEQYF
TGTGCCAGTAGTCCTTGGACAGGACTCACCTACGAGCAGTACTTC
>TRBJ1-4|16|TRBV4-1|-|TRBD1
CASSPDRGSANEKLFF
TGCGCCAGCAGCCCGGACAGGGGGTCGGCTAATGAAAAACTGTTTTTT
>TRBJ1-1|12|TRBV12-3/TRBV12-4|-|-
CASSLSGTEAFF
TGTGCCAGCAGTCTCTCGGGCACTGAAGCTTTCTTT
>TRBJ2-1|13|TRBV15|-|-
CATWTTLHNEQFF
TGTGCCACCTGGACTACCCTTCACAATGAGCAGTTCTTC
>TRBJ1-5|14|TRBV29-1|-|-
CSVGGDGSNQPQHF
TGCAGCGTTGGCGGAGACGGTAGCAATCAGCCCCAGCATTTT
>TRBJ1-4|16|TRBV7-4|-|-
CASSRGIDRLNEKLFF
TGTGCCAGCAGCCGAGGGATCGACAGATTAAATGAAAAACTGTTTTTT
>TRBJ2-2|15|TRBV5-1|-|TRBD2
CASSFWRGGAGELFF
TGCGCCAGCAGCTTTTGGAGGGGAGGGGCCGGGGAGCTGTTTTTT
>TRBJ1-4|21|TRBV12-5|-|TRBD1
CASGSTPGTGGAWGGREKLFF
TGTGCTAGTGGGTCGACCCCCGGGACAGGGGGCGCTTGGGGAGGTCGGGAAAAACTGTTTTTT
>TRBJ1-2|17|TRBV18|-|-
CASSPLGRGSFTNGYTF
TGTGCCAGCTCACCACTGGGCCGCGGGAGCTTCACGAATGGCTACACCTTC
>TRBJ1-1|14|TRBV29-1|once|TRBD1
CSVVDRGKGTEAFF
TGCAGCGTAGTGGACAGGGGAAAGGGGACTGAAGCTTTCTTT
>TRBJ2-1|16|TRBV5-1|-|-
CASSLASRGNYNEQFF
TGCGCCAGCAGCTTGGCGTCCAGGGGAAACTACAATGAGCAGTTCTTC
>TRBJ1-4|16|TRBV28|few|TRBD1
CASRQGALKTNEKLFF
TGTGCCAGCCGACAGGGGGCTTTGAAAACTAATGAAAAACTGTTTTTT
>TRBJ2-2|13|TRBV4-1|-|-
CASSQLLAGELFF
TGCGCCAGCAGCCAACTTCTTGCCGGGGAGCTGTTTTTT
>TRBJ1-4|12|TRBV12-3/TRBV12-4|-|-
CASSQGGEKLFF
TGTGCCAGCAGTCAGGGAGGGGAAAAACTGTTTTTT
>TRBJ1-6|16|TRBV2|medium-sized|-
CASSERPGSYNSPLHF
TGTGCCAGCAGTGAACGACCGGGGTCCTATAATTCACCCCTCCACTTT
>TRBJ1-4|13|TRBV6-4|-|-
CASSEMRGEKLFF
TGTGCCAGCAGTGAAATGAGGGGTGAAAAACTGTTTTTT
>TRBJ1-5|12|TRBV12-3/TRBV12-4|-|-
CASTGGNQPQHF
TGTGCCAGCACGGGGGGTAATCAGCCCCAGCATTTT
>TRBJ1-6|16|TRBV23-1|-|-
CASSQSGRVTNSPLHF
TGCGCCAGCAGTCAATCGGGCAGAGTAACTAATTCACCCCTCCACTTT
>TRBJ1-1|17|TRBV7-9|-|TRBD1
CASSLVGTGGMNTEAFF
TGTGCCAGCAGCTTAGTAGGGACAGGGGGTATGAACACTGAAGCTTTCTTT
>TRBJ2-1|14|TRBV7-3|once|-
CASSQGGSYNEQFF
TGTGCCAGCAGTCAAGGGGGCTCCTACAATGAGCAGTTCTTC